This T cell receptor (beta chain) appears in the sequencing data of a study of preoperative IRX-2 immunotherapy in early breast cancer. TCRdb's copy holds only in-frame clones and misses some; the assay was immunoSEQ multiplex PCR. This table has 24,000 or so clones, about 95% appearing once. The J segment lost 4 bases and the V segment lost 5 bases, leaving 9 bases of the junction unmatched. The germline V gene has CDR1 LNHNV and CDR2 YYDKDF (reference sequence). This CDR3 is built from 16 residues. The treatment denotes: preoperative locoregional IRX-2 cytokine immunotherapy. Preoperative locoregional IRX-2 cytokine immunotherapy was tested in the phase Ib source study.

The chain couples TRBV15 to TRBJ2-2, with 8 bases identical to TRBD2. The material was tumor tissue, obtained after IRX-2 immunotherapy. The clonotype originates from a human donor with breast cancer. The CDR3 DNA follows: TGTGCCACCAGCTCGCCAGAAGCGGGAGTCACCGGGGAGCTGTTTTTT. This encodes CATSSPEAGVTGELFF. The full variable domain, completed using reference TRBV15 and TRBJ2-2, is DAMVIQNPRYQVTQFGKPVTLSCSQTLNHNVMYWYQQKSSQAPKLLFHYYDKDFNNEADTPDNFQSRRPNTSFCFLDIRSPGLGDTAMYLCATSSPEAGVTGELFFGEGSRLTVL.